This entry describes one TCR beta chain. The data were obtained in a study of human T cells and chemical hapten exposure. Time point of the sample: pre-sensitization, week 0. Treatment specified: therapeutic diphenylcyclopropenone sensitization with weekly scalp DPC. TCRdb passed the RACE reads through MiXCR, listing each CDR3 protein once. The sample carries more than 250,000 distinct CDR3 sequences, around 9.3% recorded once. The CDR3 has 13 residues. CDR1 is SQVTM, CDR2 ANQGSEA, per germline. After removal of 3 bases from V and 2 bases from J, the junction contained 3 bases not matched to a gene. The chain has TRBV29-1 and TRBJ1-2; TRBD1 matches at 7 bases. This receptor was taken from a woman aged 40-49 years with alopecia areata. Some clones in this sample may be carry-over from other donors' samples. The sequenced sample was whole blood, obtained in connection with sensitization to the hapten diphenylcyclopropenone (DPC). The CDR3 reads CSVEPTGNYGYTF. CDR3 nucleotides: TGCAGCGTTGAGCCGACAGGGAACTATGGCTACACCTTC.